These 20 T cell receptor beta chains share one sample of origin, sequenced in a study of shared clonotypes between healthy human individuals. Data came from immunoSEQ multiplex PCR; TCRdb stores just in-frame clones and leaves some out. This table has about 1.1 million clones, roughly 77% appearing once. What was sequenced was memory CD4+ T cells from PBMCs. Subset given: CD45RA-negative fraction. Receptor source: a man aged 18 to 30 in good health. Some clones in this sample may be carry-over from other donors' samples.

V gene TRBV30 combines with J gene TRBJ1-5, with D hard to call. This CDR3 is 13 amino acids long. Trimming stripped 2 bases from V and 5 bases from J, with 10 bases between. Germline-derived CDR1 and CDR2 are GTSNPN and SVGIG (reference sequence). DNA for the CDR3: TGTGCCTGGAGTCTAGACGGGGATCAGCCCCAGCATTTT. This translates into CAWSLDGDQPQHF.

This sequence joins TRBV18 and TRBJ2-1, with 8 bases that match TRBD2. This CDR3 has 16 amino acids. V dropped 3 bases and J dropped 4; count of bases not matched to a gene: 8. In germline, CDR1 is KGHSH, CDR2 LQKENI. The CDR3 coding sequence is TGTGCCAGCTCACCGGGACTAGAACCTAAGTACAATGAGCAGTTCTTC. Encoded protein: CASSPGLEPKYNEQFF.

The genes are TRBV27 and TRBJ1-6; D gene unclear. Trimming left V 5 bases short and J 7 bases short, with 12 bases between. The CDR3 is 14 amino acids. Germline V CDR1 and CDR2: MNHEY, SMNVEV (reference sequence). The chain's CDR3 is CASSRSGRNSPLHF. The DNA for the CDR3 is TGTGCCAGCAGTCGGAGCGGCAGAAATTCACCCCTCCACTTT.

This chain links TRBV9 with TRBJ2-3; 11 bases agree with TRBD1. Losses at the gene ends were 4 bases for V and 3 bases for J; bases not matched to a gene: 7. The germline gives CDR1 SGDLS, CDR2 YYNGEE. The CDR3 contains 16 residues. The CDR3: CASSPRGQGGTDTQYF. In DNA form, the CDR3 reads TGTGCCAGCAGCCCAAGGGGACAGGGGGGAACAGATACGCAGTATTTT.

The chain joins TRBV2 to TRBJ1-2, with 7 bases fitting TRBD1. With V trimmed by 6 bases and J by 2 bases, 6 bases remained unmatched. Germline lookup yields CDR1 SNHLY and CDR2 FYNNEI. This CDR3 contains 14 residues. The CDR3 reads CASRPGGPNYGYTF. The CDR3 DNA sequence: TGTGCCAGCAGGCCAGGGGGACCGAACTATGGCTACACCTTC.

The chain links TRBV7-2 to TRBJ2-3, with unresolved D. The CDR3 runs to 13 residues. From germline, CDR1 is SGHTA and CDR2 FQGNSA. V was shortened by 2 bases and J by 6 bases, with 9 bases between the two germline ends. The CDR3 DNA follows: TGTGCCAGCAGCTTAAGCCCCAGCGATACGCAGTATTTT. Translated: CASSLSPSDTQYF.

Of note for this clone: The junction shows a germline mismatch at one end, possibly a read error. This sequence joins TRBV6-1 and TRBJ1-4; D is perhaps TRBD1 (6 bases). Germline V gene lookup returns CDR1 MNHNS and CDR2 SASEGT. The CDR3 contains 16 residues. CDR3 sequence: CAISESQGATNEKLFF. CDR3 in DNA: TGTGCCATCAGTGAGTCACAGGGTGCAACTAATGAAAAACTGTTTTTT.

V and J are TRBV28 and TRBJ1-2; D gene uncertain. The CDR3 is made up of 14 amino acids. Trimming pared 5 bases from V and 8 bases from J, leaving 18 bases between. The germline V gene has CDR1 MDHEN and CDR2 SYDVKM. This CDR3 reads CASSKVRSSRGYTF. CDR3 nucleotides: TGTGCCAGCAGTAAAGTTCGGTCCTCGAGAGGCTACACCTTC.

For the CDR3, the DNA is TGTGCCAGCAGCTTAGAGGCTGAGACTGTGTACGAGCAGTACTTC. Its protein product is CASSLEAETVYEQYF. This chain joins TRBV11-2 and TRBJ2-7; D unresolved. Germline V gives CDR1 SGHAT, CDR2 FQNNGV. This CDR3 has 15 amino acids. The V end lost 0 bases, the J end lost 4 bases, and 13 bases lay between the germline ends. Looking up the rest from reference TRBV11-2 and TRBJ2-7 gives the full variable domain: EAGVAQSPRYKIIEKRQSVAFWCNPISGHATLYWYQQILGQGPKLLIQFQNNGVVDDSQLPKDRFSAERLKGVDSTLKIQPAKLEDSAVYLCASSLEAETVYEQYFGPGTRLTVT.

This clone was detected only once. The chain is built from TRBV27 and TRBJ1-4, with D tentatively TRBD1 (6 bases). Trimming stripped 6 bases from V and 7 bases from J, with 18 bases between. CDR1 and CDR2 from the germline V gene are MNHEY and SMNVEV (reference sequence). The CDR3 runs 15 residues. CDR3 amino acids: CASSRGRGLGEKLFF. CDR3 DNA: TGTGCCAGCAGCCGGGGGCGGGGGCTGGGTGAAAAACTGTTTTTT.

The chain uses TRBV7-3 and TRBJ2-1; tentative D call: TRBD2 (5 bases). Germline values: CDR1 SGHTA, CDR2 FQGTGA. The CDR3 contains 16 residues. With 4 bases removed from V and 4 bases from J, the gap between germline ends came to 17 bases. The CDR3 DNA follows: TGTGCCAGCAGCTCCCGGCGACCTGGGAGATACAATGAGCAGTTCTTC. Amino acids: CASSSRRPGRYNEQFF.

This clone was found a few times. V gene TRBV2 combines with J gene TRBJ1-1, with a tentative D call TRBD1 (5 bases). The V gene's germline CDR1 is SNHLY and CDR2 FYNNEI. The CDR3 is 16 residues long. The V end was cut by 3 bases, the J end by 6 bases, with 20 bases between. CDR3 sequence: CASSDPHGGMSAEAFF. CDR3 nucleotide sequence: TGTGCCAGCAGTGATCCTCATGGGGGGATGAGCGCTGAAGCTTTCTTT.

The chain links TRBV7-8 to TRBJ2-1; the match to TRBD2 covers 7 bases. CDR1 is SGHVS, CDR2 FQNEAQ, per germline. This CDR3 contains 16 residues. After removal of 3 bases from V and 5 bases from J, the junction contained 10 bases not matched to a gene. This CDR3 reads CASSFNPGGRDNEQFF. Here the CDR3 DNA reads TGTGCCAGCAGCTTCAACCCGGGAGGAAGGGACAATGAGCAGTTCTTC.

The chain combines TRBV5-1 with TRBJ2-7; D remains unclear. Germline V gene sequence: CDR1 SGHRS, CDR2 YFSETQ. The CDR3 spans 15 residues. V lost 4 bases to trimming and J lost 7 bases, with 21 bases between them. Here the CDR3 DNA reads TGCGCCAGCAGCGACCTCCGGGCCACCCCGACGGAGCAGTACTTC. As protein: CASSDLRATPTEQYF.

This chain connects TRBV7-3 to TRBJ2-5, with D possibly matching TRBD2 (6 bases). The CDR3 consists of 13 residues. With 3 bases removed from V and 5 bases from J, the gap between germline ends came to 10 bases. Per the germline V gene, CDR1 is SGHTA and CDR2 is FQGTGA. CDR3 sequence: CASSFGRWETQYF. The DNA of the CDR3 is TGTGCCAGCAGCTTCGGGAGATGGGAGACCCAGTACTTC.

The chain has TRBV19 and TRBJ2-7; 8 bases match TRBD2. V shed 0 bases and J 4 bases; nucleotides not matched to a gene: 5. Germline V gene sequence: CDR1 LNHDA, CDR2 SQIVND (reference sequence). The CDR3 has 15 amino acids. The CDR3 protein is CASSIELAEGYEQYF. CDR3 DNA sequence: TGTGCCAGTAGTATAGAACTAGCGGAAGGGTACGAGCAGTACTTC.

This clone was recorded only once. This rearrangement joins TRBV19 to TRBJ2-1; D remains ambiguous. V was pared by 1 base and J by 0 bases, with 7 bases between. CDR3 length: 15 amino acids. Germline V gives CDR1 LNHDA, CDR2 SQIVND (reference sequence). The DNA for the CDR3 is TGTGCCAGTAGTATAGCCAGCCGCTCCTACAATGAGCAGTTCTTC. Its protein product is CASSIASRSYNEQFF. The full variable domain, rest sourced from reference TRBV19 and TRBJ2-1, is DGGITQSPKYLFRKEGQNVTLSCEQNLNHDAMYWYRQDPGQGLRLIYYSQIVNDFQKGDIAEGYSVSREKKESFPLTVTSAQKNPTAFYLCASSIASRSYNEQFFGPGTRLTVL.

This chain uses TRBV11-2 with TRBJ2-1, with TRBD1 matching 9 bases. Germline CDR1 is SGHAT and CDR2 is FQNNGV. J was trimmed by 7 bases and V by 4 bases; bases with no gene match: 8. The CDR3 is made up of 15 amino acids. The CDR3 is CASSSHRDRVNEQFF. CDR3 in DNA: TGTGCCAGCAGCTCGCACCGGGACAGGGTGAATGAGCAGTTCTTC.

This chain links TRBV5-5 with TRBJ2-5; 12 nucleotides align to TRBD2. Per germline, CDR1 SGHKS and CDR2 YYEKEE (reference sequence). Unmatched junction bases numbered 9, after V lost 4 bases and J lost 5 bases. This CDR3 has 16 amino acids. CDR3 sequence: CASSPGLAGKGETQYF. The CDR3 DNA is TGTGCCAGCAGCCCTGGACTAGCGGGAAAGGGGGAGACCCAGTACTTC.

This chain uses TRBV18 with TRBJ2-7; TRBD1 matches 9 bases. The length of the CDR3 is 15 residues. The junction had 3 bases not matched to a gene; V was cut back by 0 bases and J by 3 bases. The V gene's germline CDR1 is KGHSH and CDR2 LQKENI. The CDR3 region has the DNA TGTGCCAGCTCACCACCGGGACAGGGCGACTACGAGCAGTACTTC. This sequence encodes CASSPPGQGDYEQYF.